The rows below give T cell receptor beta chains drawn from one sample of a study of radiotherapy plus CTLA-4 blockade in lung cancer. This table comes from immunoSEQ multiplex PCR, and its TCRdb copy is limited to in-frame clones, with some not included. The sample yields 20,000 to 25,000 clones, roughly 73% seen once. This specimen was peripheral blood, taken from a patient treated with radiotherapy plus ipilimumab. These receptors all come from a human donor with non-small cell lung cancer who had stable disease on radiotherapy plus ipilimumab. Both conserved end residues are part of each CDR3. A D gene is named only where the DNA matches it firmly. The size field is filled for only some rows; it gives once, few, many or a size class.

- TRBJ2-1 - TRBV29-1 TGCAGCGTTGAGGGGGGCCGCAATGAGCAGTTCTTC CSVEGGRNEQFF
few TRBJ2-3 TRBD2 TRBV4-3 TGCGCCAGCAGCCCAGCGGGGAACACAGATACGCAGTATTTT CASSPAGNTDTQYF
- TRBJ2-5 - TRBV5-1 TGCGCCAGCAGCTTGGGGGTAGGGGCGGAAGAGACCCAGTACTTC CASSLGVGAEETQYF
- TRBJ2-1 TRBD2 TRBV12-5 TGTGCTAGTGGTTCTCCCGCGGGAGATCACTACAATGAGCAGTTCTTC CASGSPAGDHYNEQFF
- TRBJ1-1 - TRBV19 TGTGCCAGTAGTACCACCGCAGGGAACACTGAAGCTTTCTTT CASSTTAGNTEAFF
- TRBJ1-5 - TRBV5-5 TGTGCCAGCAGCATGGGAAGAAATCAGCCCCAGCATTTT CASSMGRNQPQHF
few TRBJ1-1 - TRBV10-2 TGCGCCAGCAGCATAAACACTGAAGCTTTCTTT CASSINTEAFF
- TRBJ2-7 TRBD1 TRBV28 TGTGCCAGCGGCCTACAGGGGTACGAGCAGTACTTC CASGLQGYEQYF
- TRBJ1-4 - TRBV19 TGTGCCAGTAGTATAGATCATATAAGAGAAAAACTGTTTTTT CASSIDHIREKLFF
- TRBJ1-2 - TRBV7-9 TGTGCCAGCAGCTTAAAGTTGTCCGGGGATGGCTACACCTTC CASSLKLSGDGYTF
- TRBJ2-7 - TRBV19 TGTGCCAGTAGTATAGCGTTGGGAGGGGGCCCCTACGAGCAGTACTTC CASSIALGGGPYEQYF
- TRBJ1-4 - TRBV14 TGTGCCAGCAGGGCAGGGGCGAAGAATGAAAAACTGTTTTTT CASRAGAKNEKLFF
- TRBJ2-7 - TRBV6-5 TGTGCCAGCAGTGGCCGGACAGTCTCCTACGAGCAGTACTTC CASSGRTVSYEQYF
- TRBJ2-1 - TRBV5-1 TGCGCCAGCAGCTTGGGTAATGAGCAGTTCTTC CASSLGNEQFF
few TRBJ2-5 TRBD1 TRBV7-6 TGTGCCAGCAGCTTAGTTTCCGCCAGGGGGCTTATAGAGACCCAGTACTTC CASSLVSARGLIETQYF
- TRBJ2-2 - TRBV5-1 TGCGCCAGCAGCTTGGAGGGCAGGGAGAGCGGGGAGCTGTTTTTT CASSLEGRESGELFF
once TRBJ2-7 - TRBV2 TGTGCCAGCAGTGTCGAGGCAGCCGCAATCGAGCAGTACTTC CASSVEAAAIEQYF
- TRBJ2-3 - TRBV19 TGTGCCAGTAGTAGGTTGGGGGGCGCCCGGACAGATACGCAGTATTTT CASSRLGGARTDTQYF
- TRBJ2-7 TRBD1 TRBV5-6 TGTGCCAGCAGCCCGGGACAGGGGGTCTACGAGCAGTACTTC CASSPGQGVYEQYF
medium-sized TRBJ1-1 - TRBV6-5 TGTGCCAGTAGACAAAGGGGGGGCCAGACTGAAGCTTTCTTT CASRQRGGQTEAFF
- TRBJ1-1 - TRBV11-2 TGTGCCAGCAGCACCCGGGTCAGGGGTCTGAACACTGAAGCTTTCTTT CASSTRVRGLNTEAFF
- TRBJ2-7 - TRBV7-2 TGTGCCAGCAGCTTACTGAACGAGCAGTACTTC CASSLLNEQYF
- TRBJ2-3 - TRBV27 TGTGCCAGCAGGCCCCTCGGTGGAAGGGGCACAGATACGCAGTATTTT CASRPLGGRGTDTQYF
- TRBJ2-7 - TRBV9 TGTGCCAGCAGCCCCGGCCTACAATCCTACGAGCAGTACTTC CASSPGLQSYEQYF
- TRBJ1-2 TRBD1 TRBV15 TGTGCCACCAGCAGAGGGGGACAGGGGCCTCCCTATGGCTACACCTTC CATSRGGQGPPYGYTF
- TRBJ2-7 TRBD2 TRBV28 TGTGCCAGCAGTTTCTTGAGGCAGCGGGAGAGGGGCGGGTACGAGCAGTACTTC CASSFLRQRERGGYEQYF
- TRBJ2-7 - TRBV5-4 TGTGCCAGCAGCACCAGCTCCTACGAGCAGTACTTC CASSTSSYEQYF
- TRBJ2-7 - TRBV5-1 TGCGCCAGCAGCTTAAGGGCCTCCTACGAGCAGTACTTC CASSLRASYEQYF
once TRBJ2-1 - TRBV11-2 TGTGCCAGCAGCTTAAGCTCCTACAATGAGCAGTTCTTC CASSLSSYNEQFF
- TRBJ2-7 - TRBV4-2 TGTGCCAGCAGCCCCCGGGACTTGGCCTACGAGCAGTACTTC CASSPRDLAYEQYF
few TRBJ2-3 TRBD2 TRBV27 TGTGCCACACGACTAGCGGGAGATCGAGATACGCAGTATTTT CATRLAGDRDTQYF
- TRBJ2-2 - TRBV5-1 TGCGCCAGCAGCTTGGTGGCAGGGGAGAGGACCGGGGAGCTGTTTTTT CASSLVAGERTGELFF
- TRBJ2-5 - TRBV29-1 TGCAGCGTCGCAACCTCAGGGAGGGAGACCCAGTACTTC CSVATSGRETQYF
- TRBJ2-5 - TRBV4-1 TGCGCCAGCAGCCAAGCAAGACCCCAAGAGACCCAGTACTTC CASSQARPQETQYF
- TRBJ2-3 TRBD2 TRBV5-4 TGTGCCAGCAGCTTGGCTCGCTTCAGCGGGGCTAGCACAGATACGCAGTATTTT CASSLARFSGASTDTQYF
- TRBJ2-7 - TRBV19 TGTGCCAGTAGTATGGCCGGGCTAGCCCACGAGCAGTACTTC CASSMAGLAHEQYF
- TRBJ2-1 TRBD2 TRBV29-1 TGCAGCGTTGTAGGGTCTAGCGGGAGAACCTACAATGAGCAGTTCTTC CSVVGSSGRTYNEQFF
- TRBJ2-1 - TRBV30 TGTGCCTGGAGCCGTCGGGGGAGCGGTGAGCAGTTCTTC CAWSRRGSGEQFF
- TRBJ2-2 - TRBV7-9 TGTGCCAGCAGCTTAGCCTATAAGGGGGAGCTGTTTTTT CASSLAYKGELFF
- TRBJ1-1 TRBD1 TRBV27 TGTGCCAGCAGTTCCTTTCTCCGGGACAGGATGGGGGGTGCTGAAGCTTTCTTT CASSSFLRDRMGGAEAFF
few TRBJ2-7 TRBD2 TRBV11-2 TGTGCCAGCGCTAGACTAGCGGGAGGGCTTGAGCAGTACTTC CASARLAGGLEQYF
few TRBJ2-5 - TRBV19 TGTGCCAGTAGTATCTCTTGGCGGGAACGTAGCGAGACCCAGTACTTC CASSISWRERSETQYF
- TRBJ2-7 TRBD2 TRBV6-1 TGTGCCAGCTGCATAAGGTTAGCGGGAGGAGAGCAGTACTTC CASCIRLAGGEQYF
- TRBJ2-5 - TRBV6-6 TGTGCCAGCAGACCCCCTTCAGGGGAAGAGACCCAGTACTTC CASRPPSGEETQYF
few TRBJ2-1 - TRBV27 TGTGCCAGCAGTTTAATTGCGGGTTCCTTCAATGAGCAGTTCTTC CASSLIAGSFNEQFF
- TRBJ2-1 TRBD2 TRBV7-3 TGTGCCAGCAGCCCGGGACTAGCGGGTAGCAATGAGCAGTTCTTC CASSPGLAGSNEQFF
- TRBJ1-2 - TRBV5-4 TGTGCCAGCAGCTTGGATAGGGGACACTATGGCTACACCTTC CASSLDRGHYGYTF
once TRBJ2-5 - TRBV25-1 TGTGCCAGCAGTGGGGGACTTAGGGAGACCCAGTACTTC CASSGGLRETQYF
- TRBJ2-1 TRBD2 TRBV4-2 TGTGCCAGCGGCCTGGGACTAGCGGTCAATGAGCAGTTCTTC CASGLGLAVNEQFF
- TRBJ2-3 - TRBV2 TGTGCCAGCAGCTCATCCTGGGATACGCAGTATTTT CASSSSWDTQYF